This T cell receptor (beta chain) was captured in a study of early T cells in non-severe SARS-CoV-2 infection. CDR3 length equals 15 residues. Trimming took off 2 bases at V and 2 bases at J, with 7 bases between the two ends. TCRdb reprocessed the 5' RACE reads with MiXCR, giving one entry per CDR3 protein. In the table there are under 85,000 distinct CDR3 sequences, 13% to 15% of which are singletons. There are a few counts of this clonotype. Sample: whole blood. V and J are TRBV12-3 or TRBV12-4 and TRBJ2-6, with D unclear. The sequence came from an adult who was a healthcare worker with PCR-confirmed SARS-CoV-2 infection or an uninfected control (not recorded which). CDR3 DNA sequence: TGTGCCAGCAGTTTAACGGAAGCTGGGGCCAACGTCCTGACTTTC. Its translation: CASSLTEAGANVLTF.